The 8 T cell receptor beta chains listed next were all sequenced from one sample in a study of cytomegalovirus exposure and HLA in healthy donors. PCR involved 60 Vbeta and 13 Jbeta primers. Repertoires were generated with immunoSEQ multiplex PCR, while TCRdb's copy carries only in-frame clones and drops some. The repertoire holds roughly 140,000 clones, 64% seen once, with over 2.5% in the top ten. Sample: PBMCs. The receptors originated from a woman aged 30 to 39 in good health and CMV-seropositive.

The V and J genes are TRBV6-6 and TRBJ2-7; 10 nucleotides match TRBD1. CDR1 is MNHNY and CDR2 is SVGAGI in the germline V gene (reference sequence). The CDR3 is made up of 16 amino acids. V was pared by 2 bases and J by 1 base, with 5 bases of the junction left unmatched. CDR3 loop: CASSYGPGQGSYEQYF. The CDR3 DNA is TGTGCCAGCAGTTACGGGCCGGGACAGGGGTCCTACGAGCAGTACTTC.

The chain links TRBV29-1 to TRBJ1-2, with D perhaps TRBD1 (5 bases). Trimming shortened V by 2 bases and J by 8 bases, and 15 bases separated the two germline ends. The CDR3 contains 13 residues. The germline V gene encodes CDR1 SQVTM and CDR2 ANQGSEA. CDR3 amino acids: CSVEKGRGWGYTF. CDR3 coding DNA: TGCAGCGTTGAAAAGGGAAGGGGTTGGGGCTACACCTTC.

The V and J genes are TRBV6-6 and TRBJ1-1, with 9 positions matching TRBD1. The CDR3 has 15 amino acids. V shed 5 bases and J 0 bases; nucleotides not matched to a gene: 4. CDR1 MNHNY and CDR2 SVGAGI come from the germline V gene (reference sequence). The CDR3 loop is CASSPGTGMNTEAFF. CDR3 in DNA: TGTGCCAGCAGTCCCGGGACAGGGATGAACACTGAAGCTTTCTTT.

The rearrangement joins TRBV6-5 to TRBJ2-2; D gene unclear. This CDR3 spans 14 amino acids. The ends were cut back, 0 bases at V and 6 bases at J, with 8 bases in the middle. The germline CDR1 and CDR2 sequences are MNHEY and SVGAGI. The CDR3 is CASSYSNGPGELFF. The CDR3 DNA reads as TGTGCCAGCAGTTACTCGAATGGGCCCGGGGAGCTGTTTTTT.

This rearrangement joins TRBV7-9 to TRBJ2-1; a weak D match, TRBD1 (6 bases). V dropped 5 bases and J dropped 6 bases, with 17 bases sitting between them. Germline lookup yields CDR1 SEHNR and CDR2 FQNEAQ (reference sequence). The CDR3 is made up of 15 amino acids. The CDR3 is CASSTTGSTGNEQFF. The CDR3 bases are TGTGCCAGCAGCACTACAGGGTCAACGGGCAATGAGCAGTTCTTC.

This clone has just a few counts. The chain combines TRBV4-1 with TRBJ1-6; D unresolved. The germline V and J ends were trimmed by 2 bases and 7 bases, with 9 bases remaining between them. Germline values: CDR1 MGHRA, CDR2 YSYEKL. This CDR3 is built from 14 residues. CDR3 sequence reads: CASSQQVRNSPLHF. In DNA, the CDR3 is TGCGCCAGCAGCCAACAAGTCAGGAATTCACCCCTCCACTTT.

This clone was observed a single time. The V and J genes are TRBV15 and TRBJ1-4; 7 nucleotides align to TRBD1. This CDR3 region has 13 residues. V gave up 5 bases and J gave up 10 bases; unmatched junction bases: 7. Per the germline V gene, CDR1 is LNHNV and CDR2 is YYDKDF (reference sequence). The CDR3 coding sequence is TGTGCCACCAGCCGGGGACAGAAAGGAAAACTGTTTTTT. This sequence encodes CATSRGQKGKLFF. Full variable domain (rest looked up from reference TRBV15 and TRBJ1-4): DAMVIQNPRYQVTQFGKPVTLSCSQTLNHNVMYWYQQKSSQAPKLLFHYYDKDFNNEADTPDNFQSRRPNTSFCFLDIRSPGLGDTAMYLCATSRGQKGKLFFGSGTQLSVL.

This rearrangement joins TRBV9 to TRBJ2-3, with TRBD1 matching 10 bases. V shed 3 bases, J shed 6 bases, and the junction held 10 bases outside the gene matches. The CDR3 consists of 16 residues. CDR1 and CDR2 from the germline V gene are SGDLS and YYNGEE. CDR3 DNA: TGTGCCAGCAGCGCGGGGACAGGGGAGTTGTCGGATACGCAGTATTTT. Its translation is CASSAGTGELSDTQYF. The full variable domain, in which reference TRBV9 and TRBJ2-3 provide the parts outside the CDR3, is DSGVTQTPKHLITATGQRVTLRCSPRSGDLSVYWYQQSLDQGLQFLIQYYNGEERAKGNILERFSAQQFPDLHSELNLSSLELGDSALYFCASSAGTGELSDTQYFGPGTRLTVL.